The present T cell receptor beta chain was sequenced within a study of PD-1 blockade in classical Hodgkin lymphoma. No patient escaped relapse after autologous stem cell transplantation, and brentuximab vedotin exposure varied. Profiling relied on immunoSEQ multiplex PCR, and the TCRdb table lists in-frame clones only, not all of them. The sample shows approximately 41,000 clones, 78% of them seen only once. Trimming stripped 5 bases from V and 5 bases from J, with 18 bases between. This CDR3 has 15 residues. Germline CDR1 SGHTA, CDR2 FQGNSA. This specimen was peripheral blood mononuclear cells (PBMCs), taken at baseline. The TCR sequence derives from a human donor with classical Hodgkin lymphoma. The chain recombines TRBV7-2 with TRBJ2-5; no clear D. CDR3 protein: CASSLLAIALETQYF. The CDR3, as DNA: TGTGCCAGCAGCCTCCTTGCGATAGCCCTGGAGACCCAGTACTTC.